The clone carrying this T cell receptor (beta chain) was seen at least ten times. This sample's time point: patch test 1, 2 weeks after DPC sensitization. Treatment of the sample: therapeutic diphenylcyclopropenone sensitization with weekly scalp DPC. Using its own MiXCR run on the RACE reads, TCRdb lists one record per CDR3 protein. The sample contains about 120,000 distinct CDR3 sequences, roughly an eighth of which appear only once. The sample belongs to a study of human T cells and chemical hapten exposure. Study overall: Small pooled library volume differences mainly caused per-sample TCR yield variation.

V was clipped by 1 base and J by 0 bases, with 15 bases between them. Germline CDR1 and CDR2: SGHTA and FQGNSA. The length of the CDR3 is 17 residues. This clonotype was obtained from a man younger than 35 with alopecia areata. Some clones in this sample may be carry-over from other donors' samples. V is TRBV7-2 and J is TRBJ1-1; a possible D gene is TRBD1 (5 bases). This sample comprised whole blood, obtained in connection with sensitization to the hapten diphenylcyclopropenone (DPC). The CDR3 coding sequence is TGTGCCAGCAGCTTAGGGGGGACGGCTATCATGAACACTGAAGCTTTCTTT. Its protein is CASSLGGTAIMNTEAFF.